The clone carrying this T cell receptor (beta chain) showed up just once. V was trimmed by 0 bases and J by 5 bases, leaving 9 bases between them. This CDR3 comprises 14 residues. Germline V lookup: CDR1 SGDLS, CDR2 YYNGEE. These data belong to a study of blood T cell repertoires in COVID-19. Study context: The United States, Italy and Spain were the sources of the acute and convalescent COVID-19 samples. PBMCs, B-cell-depleted T cells, or T cells provided the cDNA or gDNA that made up the material.

A Seattle source enrolled patients during active infection and followed them longitudinally. Original analysis: Reference gene primer amplification gave nucleated cell count estimates. Clones were read by immunoSEQ multiplex PCR, and TCRdb kept only the in-frame ones, dropping some. V and J calls and clone size follow that table, whereas D and trimming were derived from the DNA. The sample includes some 200,000 clones, 85% to 95% of them seen just once. This sequence originates from a man under 40 with COVID-19, enrolled during active disease. Sequenced sample: peripheral blood. J is TRBJ1-5 and V is TRBV9; TRBD1 is a possible D gene (6 bases). The CDR3 spells CASSVGQADQPQHF. For the CDR3, the DNA is TGTGCCAGCAGCGTAGGACAGGCGGATCAGCCCCAGCATTTT.